This T cell receptor beta chain is drawn from a study of shared clonotypes between healthy human individuals. Overall study findings and caveats: Larger richness was generally estimated for naive than memory subsets. With several donors compared, 4.5% to 6.5% of naive CD4 clonotypes were shared.

V lost 4 bases and J lost 3, with 11 bases in between. This CDR3 is built from 14 residues. Germline values: CDR1 LNHDA, CDR2 SQIVND (reference sequence). Comments on this clone: Its matching antigen is unknown.

Authors' processing steps: ImmunoSEQ gave junction-only sequences without quality scores, so filtering differed. This table comes from immunoSEQ multiplex PCR, and its TCRdb copy is limited to in-frame clones, with some not included. From that table come the V and J calls and clone size; the DNA was used to work out D and trimming. The profile shows around 1.6 million clones, approximately 98% of them singletons. Specimen: naive CD4+ T cells sorted from blood. Stated subset: CD45RA+ positively selected. This receptor was identified in a man aged 25 to 40 in good health. This rearrangement joins TRBV19 to TRBJ2-3, with D possibly being TRBD1 (6 bases). The DNA of the CDR3 is TGTGCCAGTAGTACCAGGGGTAGGACAGATACGCAGTATTTT. Translation gives CASSTRGRTDTQYF.